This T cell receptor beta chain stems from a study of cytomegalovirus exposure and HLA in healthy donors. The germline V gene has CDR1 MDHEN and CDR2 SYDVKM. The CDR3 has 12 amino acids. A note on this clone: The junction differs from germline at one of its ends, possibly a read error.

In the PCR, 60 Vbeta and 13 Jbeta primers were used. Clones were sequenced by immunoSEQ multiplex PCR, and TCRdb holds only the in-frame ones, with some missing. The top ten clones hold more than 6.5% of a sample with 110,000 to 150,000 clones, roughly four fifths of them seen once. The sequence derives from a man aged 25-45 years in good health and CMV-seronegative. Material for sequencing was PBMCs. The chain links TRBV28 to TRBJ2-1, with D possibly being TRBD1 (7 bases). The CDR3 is CASSFGGITGVF. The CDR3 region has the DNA TGTGCCAGCAGTTTCGGGGGAATTACAGGGGTCTTC.